This entry lists 19 T cell receptor delta chains sequenced from one sample in a study of gamma-delta T cells after stem cell transplantation. TCRdb reanalysed the RT-PCR reads via CATT. The sample yields some 2,000 delta-chain clones, approximately 13% seen once. Material for sequencing was gamma-delta T cells. The origin of the receptors is a human donor. It is not recorded whose cells these are; they may come from a transplant donor.

This clone has more than one count but fewer than ten. The rearrangement links TRDV2 to TRDJ1, with D possibly matching TRDD3 (6 bases). Germline values: CDR1 GEAIGNYY, CDR2 EKD. There are 16 residues in the CDR3. The ends were cut back, 1 base at V and 4 bases at J, with 18 bases in the middle. The CDR3 loop reads CACDTLEDTLGDKLIF. The CDR3 region has the DNA TGTGCCTGTGACACGTTGGAGGATACTCTGGGCGATAAACTCATCTTT.

This clone was recorded a few times. This likely traces to a read error, being one base from a far larger clone. The chain employs TRDV2 and TRDJ1, with TRDD3 matching over 11 bases. The V segment lost 1 base and the J segment 3 bases; nucleotides outside the gene matches: 12. CDR1 and CDR2 (germline): GEAIGNYY, EKD. CDR3 length: 18 amino acids. In DNA form, the CDR3 reads TGTGCCTGTGACACGATCGTACTGGGGGATAAGGGCGCCGATAAACTCATCTTT. Its protein is CACDTIVLGDKGADKLIF.

This sequence joins TRDV2 and TRDJ1; a weak D match, TRDD3 (5 bases). Germline matching of the DNA provided the J gene here, since TCRdb leaves it blank. V was shortened by 0 bases and J by 7 bases, with 29 bases between the two germline ends. This CDR3 contains 19 residues. Germline CDR1 and CDR2: GEAIGNYY and EKD. The CDR3 nucleotides are TGTGCCTGTGACACCGGAAGTGGGGCCAGCAGAACCTCGGGACGTAAACTCATCTTT. It codes for CACDTGSGASRTSGRKLIF.

The genes are TRDV2 and TRDJ1; D might be TRDD3 (5 bases). This CDR3 region has 15 residues. Trimming removed 2 bases from V and 3 bases from J, with 15 bases in between. Germline V gene sequence: CDR1 GEAIGNYY, CDR2 EKD. The CDR3 is CACDNLEGGADKLIF. The CDR3, as DNA: TGTGCCTGTGACAACCTGGAGGGTGGGGCCGATAAACTCATCTTT.

In this sample, this clone turned up a few times. The rearrangement links TRDV2 to TRDJ2, with TRDD3 matching 13 bases. Trimming took 3 bases from V and 8 from J; bases not matched to a gene: 11. There are 17 residues in the CDR3. CDR1 GEAIGNYY and CDR2 EKD come from the germline V gene. CDR3 residues: CACDFLLGDTSKAQLFF. CDR3 coding DNA: TGTGCCTGTGACTTCTTACTGGGGGATACGTCTAAGGCACAACTCTTCTTT.

The chain employs TRDV2 and TRDJ1, with TRDD3 matching 13 bases. Germline V lookup: CDR1 GEAIGNYY, CDR2 EKD. CDR3 size: 17 residues. V trimming: 2 bases; J trimming: 0 bases; junction bases outside the gene matches: 5. The CDR3 DNA is TGTGCCTGTGACAAAATACTGGGGGATACGCACACCGATAAACTCATCTTT. Protein product: CACDKILGDTHTDKLIF.

No V gene was called, and the J gene is TRDJ3; TRDD3 is taken as the D call from the table, unchecked against the DNA. The CDR3 covers 19 residues. DNA of the CDR3: TGTGCCTGTGACTCTACTGGGGGCCCCAGCTCCTTGGACACCCGACAGATGTTTTTC. Its translation is CACDSTGGPSSLDTRQMFF.

In this sample, this clone turned up a few times. CDR3 sequence reads: CACESLGVDTDKLIF. As DNA, the CDR3 is TGTGCCTGTGAGTCTCTGGGGGTCGACACCGATAAACTCATCTTT. The V gene is TRDV2, the J gene TRDJ1; 7 bases are shared with TRDD3. V shed 4 bases, J shed 0 bases, and the junction held 7 bases outside the gene matches. The germline V gene has CDR1 GEAIGNYY and CDR2 EKD. This CDR3 is 15 amino acids long.

This clone was counted a few times. TCRdb has a much larger clone's protein, which differs at residue 6 from the translation of this DNA, likely because of a read error; what is shown is the protein translated from the DNA. V and J are TRDV2 and TRDJ1; TRDD2 is a possible D gene (5 bases). The CDR3 runs 14 residues. Trimming stripped 0 bases from V and 0 bases from J, with 7 bases between. Looked up from germline, CDR1 is GEAIGNYY and CDR2 is EKD. CDR3 sequence reads: CACDTASNTDKLIF. CDR3 nucleotide sequence: TGTGCCTGTGACACCGCTTCCAACACCGATAAACTCATCTTT.

In this sample, this clone turned up a few times. TCRdb has a much larger clone's protein, which differs at residue 5 from the translation of this DNA, likely because of a read error; what is shown is the protein translated from the DNA. As DNA, the CDR3 is TGTGCCTGTGACCCCTGGGGGCCCGAGGATAAACTCATCTTT. Its translation: CACDPWGPEDKLIF. The J gene is TRDJ1, the V gene TRDV2; 7 positions agree with TRDD3. Per the germline V gene, CDR1 is GEAIGNYY and CDR2 is EKD. V gave up 3 bases and J gave up 5 bases; unmatched junction bases: 8. The CDR3 contains 14 residues.

This clone has a handful of counts. A much larger clone lies one base from this, so it may be a read error. Distinct nucleotide sequences in the sample also encode this CDR3. This rearrangement joins TRDV2 to TRDJ3; tentatively, D is TRDD3 (5 bases). Germline V lookup: CDR1 GEAIGNYY, CDR2 EKD. This CDR3 is built from 18 residues. CDR3 sequence: CACDTGGPFSWDTRQMFF. The CDR3 DNA is TGTGCCTGTGACACCGGTGGGCCATTCTCCTGGGACACCCGTCAGATGTTTTTC.

This clone was seen more than once but under ten times. CDR3 bases: TGTGCCTGTGCGGTACTGGGGGATACGCGGACTCACACCGATAAACTCATCTTT. It yields the protein CACAVLGDTRTHTDKLIF. This rearrangement joins TRDV2 to TRDJ1; 13 bases match TRDD3. CDR3 length: 18 residues. Germline-derived CDR1 and CDR2 are GEAIGNYY and EKD. Germline trimming cut 5 bases from V and 0 bases from J; bases unmatched to any gene: 11.

This clone was found a few times. The genes are TRDV2 and TRDJ3; a possible D gene is TRDD3 (6 bases). This CDR3 is 18 amino acids long. The V end lost 0 bases, the J end lost 11 bases, and 22 bases lay between the germline ends. Germline assignment: CDR1 GEAIGNYY and CDR2 EKD. CDR3 nucleotide sequence: TGTGCCTGTGACACCGAATGGGGGGTTCCCCAAACCCCCCGACAGATGTTTTTC. Translation: CACDTEWGVPQTPRQMFF.

The chain uses TRDV2 and TRDJ1, with TRDD3 matching over 10 bases. In germline, CDR1 is GEAIGNYY, CDR2 EKD. J was trimmed by 0 bases and V by 3 bases; bases with no gene match: 18. This CDR3 spans 20 amino acids. The CDR3 loop is CACDSVDSTGGSLYTDKLIF. DNA for the CDR3: TGTGCCTGTGACTCCGTCGATAGTACTGGGGGATCCCTGTACACCGATAAACTCATCTTT.

Relative to its sample, this clone is large (0.1 to 1%). CDR3 nucleotide sequence: TGTGCCTGTGACTCCCTGTACGGAAATAACACCGATAAACTCATCTTT. As protein: CACDSLYGNNTDKLIF. The V call is TRDV2, the J call TRDJ1, with a weak D call TRDD1 (6 bases). Germline V lookup: CDR1 GEAIGNYY, CDR2 EKD. This CDR3 is 16 amino acids long. The ends were cut back, 3 bases at V and 0 bases at J, with 16 bases in the middle.

Judged by abundance, this clone is large. The CDR3 sequence: CACDPVLGDTRYYTDKLIF. The CDR3 bases are TGTGCCTGTGACCCTGTACTGGGGGATACGCGTTACTACACCGATAAACTCATCTTT. This chain joins TRDV2 and TRDJ1; 13 nucleotides align to TRDD3. Germline V CDR1 and CDR2: GEAIGNYY, EKD. After removal of 3 bases from V and 0 bases from J, the junction contained 12 bases not matched to a gene. This CDR3 spans 19 amino acids.

The V and J genes are TRDV2 and TRDJ1, with no clear D. V was cut by 0 bases and J by 0 bases, with 19 bases left in between. This CDR3 spans 18 amino acids. Germline V gives CDR1 GEAIGNYY, CDR2 EKD. In DNA form, the CDR3 reads TGTGCCTGTGACACCGTGCCGGGTGGCCCCTCGCACACCGATAAACTCATCTTT. Encoded protein: CACDTVPGGPSHTDKLIF.

This clone is medium-sized in the sample. The chain combines TRDV2 with TRDJ3; 9 bases line up with TRDD3. Unmatched junction bases numbered 17, after V lost 3 bases and J lost 0 bases. CDR1 GEAIGNYY and CDR2 EKD come from the germline V gene. CDR3 length equals 22 residues. CDR3 sequence reads: CACDSLGATGGTHSWDTRQMFF. The CDR3 DNA follows: TGTGCCTGTGACTCACTCGGAGCGACTGGGGGAACCCACTCCTGGGACACCCGACAGATGTTTTTC.

This clone was seen more than once but under ten times. The chain combines TRDV2 with TRDJ1, with D hard to call. Germline CDR1 and CDR2: GEAIGNYY and EKD. The CDR3 has 19 amino acids. The ends were cut back, 0 bases at V and 4 bases at J, with 26 bases in the middle. The DNA for the CDR3 is TGTGCCTGTGACACCGTCCGACTAACTCCTGACAGGTACGACGATAAACTCATCTTT. Translating gives CACDTVRLTPDRYDDKLIF.